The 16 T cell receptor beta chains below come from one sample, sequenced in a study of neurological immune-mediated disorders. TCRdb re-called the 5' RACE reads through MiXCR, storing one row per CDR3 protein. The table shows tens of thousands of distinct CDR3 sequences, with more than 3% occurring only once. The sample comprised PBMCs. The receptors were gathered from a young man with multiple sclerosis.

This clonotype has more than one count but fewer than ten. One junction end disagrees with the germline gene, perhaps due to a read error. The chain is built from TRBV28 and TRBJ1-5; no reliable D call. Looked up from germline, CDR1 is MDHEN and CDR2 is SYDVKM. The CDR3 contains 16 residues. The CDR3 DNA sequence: TGTGCCAGCAGTTCACCGATCGGGGTCCGCAATCAGCCCCAGAATTTT. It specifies CASSSPIGVRNQPQNF.

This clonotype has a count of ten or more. This CDR3 reads CASSLQGAPSGELFF. In nucleotides, the CDR3 is TGCGCCAGCAGCTTGCAGGGGGCGCCTAGCGGGGAGCTGTTTTTT. The chain is built from TRBV5-1 and TRBJ2-2; 8 bases line up with TRBD1. V lost 1 base and J lost 7; bases outside the gene matches: 6. CDR3 size: 15 residues. CDR1 and CDR2 (germline): SGHRS, YFSETQ.

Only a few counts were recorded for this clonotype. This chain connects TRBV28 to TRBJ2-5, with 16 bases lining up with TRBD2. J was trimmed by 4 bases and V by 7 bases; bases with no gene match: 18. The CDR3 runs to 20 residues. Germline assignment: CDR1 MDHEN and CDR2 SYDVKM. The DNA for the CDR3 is TGTGCCAGCACCCCGGGACTAGCGGGAGGGCCACCCCTAACAAGAGAGACCCAGTACTTC. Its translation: CASTPGLAGGPPLTRETQYF.

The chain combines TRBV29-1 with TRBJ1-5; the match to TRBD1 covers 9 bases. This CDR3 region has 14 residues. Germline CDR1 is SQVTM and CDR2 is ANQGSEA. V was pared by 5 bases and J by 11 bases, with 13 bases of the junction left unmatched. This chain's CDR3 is CSVWTGDASSAQHF. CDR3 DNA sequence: TGCAGCGTTTGGACAGGGGATGCATCCTCAGCCCAGCATTTT.

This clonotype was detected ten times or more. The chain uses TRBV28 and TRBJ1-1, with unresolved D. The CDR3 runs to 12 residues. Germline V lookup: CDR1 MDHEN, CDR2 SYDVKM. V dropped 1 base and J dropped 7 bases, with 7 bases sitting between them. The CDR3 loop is CASSLLAGEAFF. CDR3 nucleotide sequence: TGTGCCAGCAGTTTATTGGCAGGTGAAGCTTTCTTT.

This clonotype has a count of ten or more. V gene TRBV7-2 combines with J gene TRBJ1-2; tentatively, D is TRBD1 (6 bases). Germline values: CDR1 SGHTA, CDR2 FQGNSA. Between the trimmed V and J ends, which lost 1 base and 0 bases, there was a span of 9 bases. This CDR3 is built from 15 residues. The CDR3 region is CASSLGQAPNYGYTF. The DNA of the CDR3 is TGTGCCAGCAGCTTAGGACAGGCTCCTAACTATGGCTACACCTTC.

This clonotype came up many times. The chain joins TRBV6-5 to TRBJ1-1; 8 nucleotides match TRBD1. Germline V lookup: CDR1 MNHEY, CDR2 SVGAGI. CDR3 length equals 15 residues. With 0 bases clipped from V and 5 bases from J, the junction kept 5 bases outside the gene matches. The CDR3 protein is CASSYSQGARTEAFF. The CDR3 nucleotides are TGTGCCAGCAGTTACTCGCAGGGGGCGCGGACTGAAGCTTTCTTT.

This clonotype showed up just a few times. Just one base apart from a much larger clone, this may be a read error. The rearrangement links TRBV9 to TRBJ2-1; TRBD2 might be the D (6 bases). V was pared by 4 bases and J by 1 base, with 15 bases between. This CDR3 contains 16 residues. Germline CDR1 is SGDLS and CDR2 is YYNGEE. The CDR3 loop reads CASSPSAGRSYNEQFF. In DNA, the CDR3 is TGTGCCAGCAGCCCCAGCGCGGGAAGATCCTACAATGAGCAGTTCTTC.

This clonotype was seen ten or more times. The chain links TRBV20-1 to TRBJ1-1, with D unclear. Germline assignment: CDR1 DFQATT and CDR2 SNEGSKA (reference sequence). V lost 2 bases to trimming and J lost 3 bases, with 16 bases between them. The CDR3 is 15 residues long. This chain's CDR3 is CSARRGSPVDTEAFF. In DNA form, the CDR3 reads TGCAGTGCTAGAAGAGGCAGTCCGGTGGACACTGAAGCTTTCTTT.

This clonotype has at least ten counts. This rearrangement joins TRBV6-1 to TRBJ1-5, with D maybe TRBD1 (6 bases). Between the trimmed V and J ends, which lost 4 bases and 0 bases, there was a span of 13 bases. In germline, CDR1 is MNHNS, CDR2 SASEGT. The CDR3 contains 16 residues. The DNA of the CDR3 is TGTGCCAGCAGTGGAGTGGGACAAGTTAGCAATCAGCCCCAGCATTTT. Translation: CASSGVGQVSNQPQHF.

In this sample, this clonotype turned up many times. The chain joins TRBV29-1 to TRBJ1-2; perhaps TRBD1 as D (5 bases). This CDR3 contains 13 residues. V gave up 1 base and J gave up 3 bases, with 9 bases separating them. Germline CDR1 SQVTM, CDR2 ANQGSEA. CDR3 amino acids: CSVEAPTDYGYTF. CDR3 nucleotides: TGCAGCGTTGAAGCGCCGACAGACTATGGCTACACCTTC.

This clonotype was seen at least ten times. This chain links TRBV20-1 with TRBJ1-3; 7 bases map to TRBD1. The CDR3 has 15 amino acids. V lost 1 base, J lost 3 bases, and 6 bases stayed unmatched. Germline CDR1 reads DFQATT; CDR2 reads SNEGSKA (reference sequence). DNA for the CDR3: TGCAGTGCTAGAGGAGGCAGGGGGAATGGAAACACCATATATTTT. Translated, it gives CSARGGRGNGNTIYF.

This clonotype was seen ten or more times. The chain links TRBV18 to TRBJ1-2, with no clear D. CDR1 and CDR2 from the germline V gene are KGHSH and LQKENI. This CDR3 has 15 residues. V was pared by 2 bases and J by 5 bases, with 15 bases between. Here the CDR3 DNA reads TGTGCCAGCTCACCAGGGCTAAGGGATGAATATGGCTACACCTTC. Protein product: CASSPGLRDEYGYTF.

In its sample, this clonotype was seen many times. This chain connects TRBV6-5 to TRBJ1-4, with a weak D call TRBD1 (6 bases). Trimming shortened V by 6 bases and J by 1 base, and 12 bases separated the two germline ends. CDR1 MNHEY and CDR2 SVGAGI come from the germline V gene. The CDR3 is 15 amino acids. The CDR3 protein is CASSMEGGTNEKLFF. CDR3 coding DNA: TGTGCCAGCAGCATGGAGGGGGGAACTAATGAAAAACTGTTTTTT.

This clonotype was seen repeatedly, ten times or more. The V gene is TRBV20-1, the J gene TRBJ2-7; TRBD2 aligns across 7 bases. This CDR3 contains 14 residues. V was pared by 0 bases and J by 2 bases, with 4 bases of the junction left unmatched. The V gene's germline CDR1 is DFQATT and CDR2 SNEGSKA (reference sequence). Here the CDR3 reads CSARDRTSPYEQYF. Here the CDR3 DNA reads TGCAGTGCTAGAGATCGGACTAGTCCCTACGAGCAGTACTTC.

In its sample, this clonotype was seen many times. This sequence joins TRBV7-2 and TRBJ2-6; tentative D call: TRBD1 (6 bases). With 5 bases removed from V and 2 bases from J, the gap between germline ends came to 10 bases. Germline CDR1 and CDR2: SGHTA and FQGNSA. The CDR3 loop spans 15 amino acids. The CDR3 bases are TGTGCCAGCAGCCAGGACAGCACTGGGGCCAACGTCCTGACTTTC. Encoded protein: CASSQDSTGANVLTF.